This T cell receptor (beta chain) came from a study of shared clonotypes between healthy human individuals. This CDR3 is built from 12 residues. V lost 11 bases to trimming and J lost 5 bases; unmatched junction nucleotides: 4. Germline CDR1 reads MRHNA; CDR2 reads SNTAGT. This table comes from immunoSEQ multiplex PCR, and its TCRdb copy is limited to in-frame clones, with some not included. This table has 2 million to 2.5 million clones, nearly 97% appearing once. The sequence derives from a man younger than 30 in good health. This chain connects TRBV6-4 to TRBJ2-2; 8 bases fit TRBD2. The sample comprised naive CD4+ T cells sorted from blood. Subset defined: CD45RA+ positively selected. In DNA, the CDR3 is TGTGCCCCGGCTAGCGGGACCGGGGAGCTGTTTTTT. The encoded protein is CAPASGTGELFF.